This T cell receptor (beta chain) was profiled in a study of spatial heterogeneity in lung cancer. Across the whole study: Detection of beta-chain sequences consistently exceeded that of alpha-chain sequences. In raw reads, more than eight appearances on average were recorded for each unique TCR and UMI combination.

Single TCR cDNA molecules each had their own unique molecular identifier. TCRdb itself ran the 5' RACE reads through MiXCR, one entry per CDR3 protein. The sample yields more than 10,000 distinct CDR3 sequences, nearly 5.5% seen once. The V and J ends lost 2 bases and 7 bases respectively, with 11 bases between them. Per germline, CDR1 SQVTM and CDR2 ANQGSEA. This CDR3 contains 13 residues. This clonotype is labeled as medium-sized (0.01 to 0.1%). The time point was: sample taken at primary tumor resection. Unsorted whole RNA of tumor, nontumor lung or frozen PBMC was sequenced. Donation came from over 60 patients with untreated early-stage non-small cell lung cancer.

Source: PBMCs, taken at surgery. This chain links TRBV29-1 with TRBJ2-2; possibly TRBD1 or TRBD2 for D (6 bases each). The source of this sequence is a male donor with early-stage non-small cell lung cancer. The CDR3 sequence is CSVEMGGNGELFF. In DNA form, the CDR3 reads TGCAGCGTTGAAATGGGGGGCAACGGGGAGCTGTTTTTT.